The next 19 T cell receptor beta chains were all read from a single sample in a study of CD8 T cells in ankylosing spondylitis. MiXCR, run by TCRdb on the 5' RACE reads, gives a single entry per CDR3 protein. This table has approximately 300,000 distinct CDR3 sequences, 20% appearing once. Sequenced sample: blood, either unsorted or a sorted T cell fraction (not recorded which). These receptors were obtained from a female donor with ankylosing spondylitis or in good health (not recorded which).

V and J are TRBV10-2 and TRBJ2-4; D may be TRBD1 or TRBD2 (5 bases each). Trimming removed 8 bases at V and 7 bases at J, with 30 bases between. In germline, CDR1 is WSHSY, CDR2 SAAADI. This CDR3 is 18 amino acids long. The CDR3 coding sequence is TGCGCCAGCCACCTCGAGGGGTCACCCGGGCTGGAATTGAACATTCAGTACTTC. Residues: CASHLEGSPGLELNIQYF.

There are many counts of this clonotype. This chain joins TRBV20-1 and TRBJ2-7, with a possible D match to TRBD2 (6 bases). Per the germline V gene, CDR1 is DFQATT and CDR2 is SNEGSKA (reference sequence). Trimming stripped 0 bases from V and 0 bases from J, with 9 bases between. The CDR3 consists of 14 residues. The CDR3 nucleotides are TGCAGTGCTAGAGAACGACTAGTCTCCTACGAGCAGTACTTC. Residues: CSARERLVSYEQYF.

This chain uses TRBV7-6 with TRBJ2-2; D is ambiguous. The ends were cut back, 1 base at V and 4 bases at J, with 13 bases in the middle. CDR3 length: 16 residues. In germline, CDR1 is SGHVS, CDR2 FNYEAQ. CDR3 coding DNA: TGTGCCAGCAGCTTAGTTACGGCCGGCGGCACCGGGGAGCTGTTTTTT. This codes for CASSLVTAGGTGELFF.

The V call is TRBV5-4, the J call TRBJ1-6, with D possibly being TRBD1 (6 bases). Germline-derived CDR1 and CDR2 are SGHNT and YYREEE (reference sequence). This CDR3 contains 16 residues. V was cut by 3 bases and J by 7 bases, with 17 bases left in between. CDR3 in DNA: TGTGCCAGCAGCTCGAAACAGGGAATGATAAATTCACCCCTCCACTTT. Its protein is CASSSKQGMINSPLHF. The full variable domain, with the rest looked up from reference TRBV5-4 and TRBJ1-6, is ETGVTQSPTHLIKTRGQQVTLRCSSQSGHNTVSWYQQALGQGPQFIFQYYREEENGRGNFPPRFSGLQFPNYSSELNVNALELDDSALYLCASSSKQGMINSPLHFGNGTRLTVT.

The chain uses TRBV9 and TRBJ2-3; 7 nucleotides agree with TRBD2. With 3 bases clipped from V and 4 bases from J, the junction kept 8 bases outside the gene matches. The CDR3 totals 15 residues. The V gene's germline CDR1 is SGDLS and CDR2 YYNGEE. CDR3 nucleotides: TGTGCCAGCAGCGACCCGGGGAGGGTTCCAGATACGCAGTATTTT. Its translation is CASSDPGRVPDTQYF.

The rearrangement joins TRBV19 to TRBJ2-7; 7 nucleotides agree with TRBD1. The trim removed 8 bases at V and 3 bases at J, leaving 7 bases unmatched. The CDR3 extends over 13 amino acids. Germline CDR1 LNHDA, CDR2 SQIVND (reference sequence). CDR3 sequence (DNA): TGTGCCAGTGCTCTTGACAGGGACTACGAGCAGTACTTC. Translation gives CASALDRDYEQYF.

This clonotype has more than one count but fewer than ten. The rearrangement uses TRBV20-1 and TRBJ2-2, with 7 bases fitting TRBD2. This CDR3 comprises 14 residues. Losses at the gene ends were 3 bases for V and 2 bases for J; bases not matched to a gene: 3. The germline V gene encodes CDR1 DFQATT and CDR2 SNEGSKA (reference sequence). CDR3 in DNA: TGCAGTGCTAGTCGGGGGGTAAACACCGGGGAGCTGTTTTTT. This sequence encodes CSASRGVNTGELFF.

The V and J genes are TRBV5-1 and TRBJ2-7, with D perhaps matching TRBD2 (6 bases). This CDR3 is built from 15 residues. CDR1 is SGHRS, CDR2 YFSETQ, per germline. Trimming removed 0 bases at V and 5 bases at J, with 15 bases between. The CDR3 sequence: CASSLEVGGSDEQYF. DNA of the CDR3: TGCGCCAGCAGCTTGGAGGTCGGGGGATCAGACGAGCAGTACTTC.

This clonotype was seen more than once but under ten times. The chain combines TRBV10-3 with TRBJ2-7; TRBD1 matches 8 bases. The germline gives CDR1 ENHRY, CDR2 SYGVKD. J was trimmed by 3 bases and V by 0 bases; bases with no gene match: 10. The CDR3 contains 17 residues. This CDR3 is CAISESPPGQVFYEQYF. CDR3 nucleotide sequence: TGTGCCATCAGTGAGTCACCCCCGGGACAGGTGTTCTACGAGCAGTACTTC.

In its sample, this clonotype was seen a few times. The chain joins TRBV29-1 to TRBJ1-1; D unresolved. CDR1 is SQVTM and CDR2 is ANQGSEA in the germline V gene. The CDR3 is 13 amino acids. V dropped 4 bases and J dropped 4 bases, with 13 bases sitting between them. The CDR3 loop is CSVVTPWGTEAFF. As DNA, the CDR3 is TGCAGCGTTGTCACACCCTGGGGCACTGAAGCTTTCTTT.

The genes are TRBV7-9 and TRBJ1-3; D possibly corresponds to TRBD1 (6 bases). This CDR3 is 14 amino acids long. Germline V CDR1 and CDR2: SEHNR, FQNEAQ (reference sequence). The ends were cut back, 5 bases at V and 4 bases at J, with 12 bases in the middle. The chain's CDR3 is CASSTTGYGNTIYF. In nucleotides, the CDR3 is TGTGCCAGCAGCACAACAGGGTACGGAAACACCATATATTTT.

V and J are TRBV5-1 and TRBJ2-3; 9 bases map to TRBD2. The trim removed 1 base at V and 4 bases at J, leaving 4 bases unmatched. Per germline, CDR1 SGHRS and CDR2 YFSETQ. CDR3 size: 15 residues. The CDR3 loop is CASSLLAGVPDTQYF. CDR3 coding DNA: TGCGCCAGCAGCTTGTTAGCGGGAGTTCCAGATACGCAGTATTTT.

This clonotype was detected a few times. CDR3 DNA sequence: TGTGCCAGCAGTTTAGAGACTAGCGGGATTGTCGATGAGCAGTTCTTC. This encodes CASSLETSGIVDEQFF. The chain joins TRBV12-3 or TRBV12-4 to TRBJ2-1, with 11 bases matching TRBD2. V lost 1 base, J lost 8 bases, and 7 bases stayed unmatched. The CDR3 extends over 16 amino acids.

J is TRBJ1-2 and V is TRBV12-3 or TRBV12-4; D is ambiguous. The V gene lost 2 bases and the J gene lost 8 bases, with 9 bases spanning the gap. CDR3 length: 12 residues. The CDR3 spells CASSLSGVGYTF. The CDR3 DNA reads TGTGCCAGCAGTTTAAGTGGGGTAGGCTACACCTTC.

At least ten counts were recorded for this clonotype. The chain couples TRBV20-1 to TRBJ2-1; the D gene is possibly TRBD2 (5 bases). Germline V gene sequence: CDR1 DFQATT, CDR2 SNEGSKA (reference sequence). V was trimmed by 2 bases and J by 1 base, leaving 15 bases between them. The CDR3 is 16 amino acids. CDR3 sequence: CSARSASPLSYNEQFF. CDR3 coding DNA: TGCAGTGCTAGAAGTGCTAGCCCTTTGTCCTACAATGAGCAGTTCTTC.

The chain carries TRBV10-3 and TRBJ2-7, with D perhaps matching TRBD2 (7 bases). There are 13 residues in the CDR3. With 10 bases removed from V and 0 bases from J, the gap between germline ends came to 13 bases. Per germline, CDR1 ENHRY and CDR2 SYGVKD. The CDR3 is CATGGDTSYEQYF. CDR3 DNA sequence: TGTGCCACTGGGGGGGACACCTCCTACGAGCAGTACTTC.

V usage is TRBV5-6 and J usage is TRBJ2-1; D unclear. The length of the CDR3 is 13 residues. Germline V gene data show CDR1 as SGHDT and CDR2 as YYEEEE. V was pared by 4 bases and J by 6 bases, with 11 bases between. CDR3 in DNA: TGTGCCAGCAGCCGCCACCTCCCCAATGAGCAGTTCTTC. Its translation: CASSRHLPNEQFF.

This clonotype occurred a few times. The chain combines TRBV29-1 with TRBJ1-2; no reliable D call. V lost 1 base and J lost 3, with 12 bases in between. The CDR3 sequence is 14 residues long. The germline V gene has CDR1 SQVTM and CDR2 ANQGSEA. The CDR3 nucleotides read TGCAGCGTTGAAGGCGGACGTCTGGACTATGGCTACACCTTC. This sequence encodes CSVEGGRLDYGYTF.

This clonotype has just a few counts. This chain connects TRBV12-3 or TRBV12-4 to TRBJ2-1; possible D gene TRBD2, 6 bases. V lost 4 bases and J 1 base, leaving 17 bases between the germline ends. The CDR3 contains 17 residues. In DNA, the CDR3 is TGTGCCAGCAGTTGGCAGGGAGGAACGACTTCCTACAATGAGCAGTTCTTC. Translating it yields CASSWQGGTTSYNEQFF.